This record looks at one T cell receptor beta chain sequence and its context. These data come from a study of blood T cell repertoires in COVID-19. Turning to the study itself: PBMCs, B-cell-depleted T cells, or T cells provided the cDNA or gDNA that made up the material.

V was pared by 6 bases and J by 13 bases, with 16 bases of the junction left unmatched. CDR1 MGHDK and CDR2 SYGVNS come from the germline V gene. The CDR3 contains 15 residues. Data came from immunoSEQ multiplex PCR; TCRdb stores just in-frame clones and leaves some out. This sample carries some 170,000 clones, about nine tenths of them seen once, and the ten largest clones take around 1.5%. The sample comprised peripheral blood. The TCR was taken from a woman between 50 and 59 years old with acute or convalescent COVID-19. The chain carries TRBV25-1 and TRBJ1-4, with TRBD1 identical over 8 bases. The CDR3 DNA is TGTGCCAGCAGCCCTGGGGCGGCCCTTGGACAGGGACTGTTTTTT. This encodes CASSPGAALGQGLFF.